Below, one T cell receptor (beta chain) is given with its context. The antigen this receptor binds is unknown. Per-nucleotide qualities are absent, and no much larger clonotype sits a single base away. Sequencer: Illumina HiSeq 1500. TCRdb reworked the public reads: Q25 trimming with fastp, MiXCR clone assembly, productive beta chains retained. Rows with a matching CDR3 protein are joined into one entry that keeps the most common DNA and genes. The sample yields around 300,000 distinct CDR3 sequences; roughly a fifth were counted once. Of the sample, approximately 19% falls within the top ten clones. This record comes from a study of T cell repertoires in cytomegalovirus infection (dated by TCRdb to the late 2010s). With regard to the full study: Recently identified HLA-C-restricted CMV epitopes, whose presentation resists viral immunomodulation, were targeted by peptide stimulations together with well-studied HLA-B-restricted epitopes. Because public TCR beta signatures pointed to carriage of CMV infection together with the matching HLA type, the HLA type of each donor mattered for the analysis.

The treatment or condition label of this sample denotes: in vitro stimulation with specific CMV peptide epitopes to enrich CMV-specific T cells. The research as a whole found: The ex vivo response was dominated by HLA-C-restricted CMV-specific TCR beta clonotypes, and the single most frequent clonotype in two of eight donors was supplied by these HLA-C-restricted clonotypes. Cumulative frequency of public TCR beta family members discriminated carriers of CMV infection plus the relevant HLA type in this cohort and an independent roughly 320-donor cohort.

Its CDR3 holds 14 amino acids, cysteine through phenylalanine. Of the read, only the CDR3 DNA is kept; its 42 bases are in frame from base 1. V drops 3 bases and J drops 4 bases, leaving 9 bases in between. Recombination connected TRBV12-3 or TRBV12-4 to TRBJ1-4; no D gene is confidently identified. The sample was cultured PBMCs, taken from culture after CMV antigen stimulation. The sequence was obtained from a human donor in good health (CMV status not recorded). Some clones in this sample may be carry-over from other donors' samples. CDR3 protein: CASSFVQYNEKLFF. The nucleotides are TGTGCCAGCAGTTTTGTACAGTATAATGAAAAACTGTTTTTT.